This T cell receptor (beta chain) was documented in a study of cytomegalovirus exposure and HLA in healthy donors (dated by TCRdb to about 2017). Regarding the research as a whole: An earlier analysis of under 600 of the donors reported approximately 290 Gb of sequence data and 100 million to 140 million unique TCR beta sequences from roughly 200 million T cells. An early release covering over 500 HLA-typed donors comprised about 300 gigabases of sequencing data and tens of millions of unique TCR sequences. The genetic ancestry cluster associated with self-reported Caucasian donors included about 81% of the 398 genotyped donors. The study aimed to test whether cataloging public T cell receptors could reveal signatures of past pathogen exposure. Using immunosequencing, the study profiled T cell repertoires from 666 subjects and related those repertoires to cytomegalovirus serostatus. A separate validation cohort of 100 to 150 different subjects was used in addition to the approximately 610-subject first cohort. High-throughput TCR immunosequencing, statistical association of individual TCRs with disease status, and machine learning were combined to predict cytomegalovirus infection status. In a later analysis, previously published TCR beta repertoires from more than 500 donors were re-analyzed and high-resolution HLA genotyping was added so that TCR occurrence patterns could be studied. Rather than drawing on any new phenotypic data, the later analysis identified candidate immune exposures from TCR beta sequences and the way those sequences occurred across donors. An earlier analysis of fewer than 750 of the donors used high-throughput TCR beta sequencing to judge whether each TCR beta V gene segment behaved as functional or pseudogenic. Donor age, sex, ethnicity and CMV serostatus were collected together with the repertoire data. A later genetic analysis used genome-wide SNP genotypes for 398 of the 666 donors, treating that subset as a discovery cohort. All discovery cohort repertoires had been generated on a single sequencing platform. Both class I and class II loci were covered by HLA typing, at four-digit resolution. Typing coverage varied by locus: roughly 629-640 donors for A, B, C, DRB1 and DQB1; roughly 510 for DQA1; over 600 for DPA1; around 450 for DPB1. Because of strong linkage in the cohort, five DR-DQ haplotypes were treated as single units for association and clustering. On average, roughly 240,000 unique TCR beta nucleotide sequences were sequenced per donor among fewer than 500 genotyped donors of the cohort, with roughly 18% of those sequences being non-productive.

Library prep was done by the immunoSEQ multiplex PCR assay. The multiplex PCR relied on a mix of 60 forward primers for TCR Vbeta segments and 13 reverse primers for TCR Jbeta segments. The CDR3 region of rearranged TCR beta genes was amplified from genomic DNA with a multiplex PCR assay. The amplified TCR beta libraries were sequenced on the Illumina HiSeq System as 87-base-pair reads. The paper's data handling went like this. A later analysis tallied around 80 million unique TCR beta chains across the 640 or so repertoires, and about 12 million of those chains were shared by two or more donors. A nearest-neighbor algorithm error-corrected the raw reads and collapsed the reads into unique sequences, merging closely related sequences to remove PCR and sequencing errors. To assign V, D and J gene segments, CDR3 sequences were aligned to IMGT reference sequences. For a sequence to be retained, a match of at least six nucleotides was required to both a V gene segment and a J gene segment. A rearrangement was called productive if the CDR3 had no stop codons and remained in frame with V and J, and every other rearrangement was called non-productive. Following IMGT convention, CDR3 was defined as the stretch from the second conserved V-encoded cysteine to the conserved J-encoded phenylalanine. Sequences without an unambiguous match to a single V gene segment were excluded from the earlier analysis of over 500 of the donors. An earlier analysis of just under 600 of the donors called V segments functional above 56.7% productive rearrangements and segregating when the between-donor standard deviation exceeded 5%. A statistical classification framework was developed to diagnose cytomegalovirus status using the catalog of TCR beta chain sequences. In a later analysis, V and J genes were assigned by comparing TCR nucleotide sequences against IMGT/GENE-DB human TR gene sequences. A later analysis assigned CDR3 sequences and most-parsimonious VDJ recombination scenarios with the TCRdist pipeline. In a later analysis, each TCR beta chain was defined by its CDR3 amino acid sequence together with its V-gene family, and reads lacking a unique V-gene family were excluded. In a later analysis, 450 to 600 highly shared, low-generation-probability nucleotide sequences were removed to address suspected cross-contamination and a sequencing artifact. In a later analysis, a clonal expansion index for each public chain was calculated from normalized within-repertoire ranks of inferred template counts. In a later analysis, generation probabilities were computed with a VDJ recombination model fitted to out-of-frame rearrangements, and the resulting probabilities were checked against IGoR. In a later analysis, TCR-TCR, TCR-HLA and TCR-CMV co-occurrence was scored with hypergeometric tests, and a repertoire-size bias correction was applied to TCR pairs. False discovery rates were estimated in a later analysis by permuting HLA or CMV assignments 20 times. In a later analysis, co-occurring TCRs were grouped using DBSCAN, and TCRdist sequence similarity was added for clustering within HLA-allele-positive subsets. Repertoires with fewer than 30,000 or more than 120,000 public chains, plus five repertoires with anomalous nucleotide sharing, were excluded from co-occurrence clustering. TCRdb mirrors the immuneACCESS table, restricted to in-frame sequences. Some clones are absent from its copies; in checked studies, under half trace to an unresolved V gene, and the reason for the others is unknown. For V, J and clone size, that table is used; D and trimming come from the DNA. The sample table contains fewer than 200,000 clones; only one count was recorded for roughly 87% of them. The top ten hold more than 0.2% of the sample.

The study at large found these results: According to a later analysis, most CMV-associated TCR beta chains appeared to be HLA-restricted, and the HLA associations seemed to be driven largely by CMV exposure. Linkage disequilibrium might explain the correlated functional status among segregating V segments, but an unknown experimental factor could not be ruled out. When HLA alleles, especially DR and DQ, strongly co-occurred, attributing TCR associations to individual alleles was difficult. A later analysis associated roughly 17,000 TCR beta sequences with specific HLA alleles at a false discovery rate of 0.05. Some IMGT-functional V segments, including TRBV6-2 and TRBV6-3, could not be distinguished by the 87-base-pair reads and were therefore excluded. Across donors, most TCR sequences were observed very rarely, whereas some public TCRs were present in many individuals. The earlier analysis of 587 of the donors excluded 15 to 20 rarely observed V segments, including chromosome 9 orphons, because counts were too low. Compared with the 666-donor mean, donors in an Asian-associated ancestry cluster had fewer N-insertions in productive TCRs, according to a later genetic analysis. In an earlier analysis of over 550 of the donors, most TCR beta V segments were observed in productive rearrangements about 87% or about 30% of the time, broadly matching IMGT annotations. A further reported finding was that TCR beta sequences accurately predicted the HLA-A and HLA-B alleles for most subjects in the first cohort. HLA typing was unavailable for some donors at each locus, so association tests used only the typed subset. In a later analysis, the rate of TCR association differed among HLA loci, with DRB1 alleles having the most associated TCRs and HLA-C alleles having the fewest. In a later genetic analysis, a missense DCLRE1C variant was associated with V-gene and J-gene trimming of TCR beta chains, and the association was replicated in an independent cohort. It was suggested by the authors that the approach could potentially be generalized to other disease states and immunological phenotypes. Roughly uniform sequencing depth across donors was assumed in presence/absence analyses, although this assumption may not hold. A total of fewer than 200 TCR beta chains were listed by the study as associated with cytomegalovirus. A cluster of highly shared sequence variants was judged likely to represent a technical artifact of the sequencing pipeline. Several of the top co-occurrence clusters appeared to be linked to parvovirus B19, influenza, CMV and Epstein-Barr virus, according to a later analysis. The cohort was sequenced for TCR beta chains only, and without alpha or paired-chain data the features that could be detected were limited. In both the original and validation cohorts, the classifier was reported to diagnose cytomegalovirus status with high specificity and sensitivity. Immune exposure information for the cohort was limited to CMV serostatus. In a later analysis, HLA-associated TCR beta chains showed more clonal expansion and lower generation probabilities than non-associated chains that were equally common. A few of the identified cytomegalovirus-associated TCR beta chains were confirmed in vitro to be specific for cytomegalovirus antigens.

This clone was seen a few times. What antigen it recognizes has not been identified. There are no base qualities to consult, and no much larger clone falls within one base. V is pared back by 1 base and J by 6 bases, with 4 bases lying between the germline termini. The CDR1 and CDR2 encoded by the germline V gene are SGHNT and YENEEA. Spanning cysteine to phenylalanine, the CDR3 consists of 12 amino acids. Only CDR3 DNA remains: 36 bases, in frame from the first base. The cohort consisted of some 730 healthy bone marrow donors. At the time of sampling, all cohort members were nominally healthy, though unrecorded immune exposures were likely present. The donor tested CMV seronegative and was one of the 352 seronegative cohort members. Each donor provided a peripheral blood sample, and peripheral blood mononuclear cells were used for TCR beta sequencing. Genomic DNA extraction from the blood cell samples was performed with the Qiagen DNeasy Blood Extraction Kit.

Material: PBMCs. The TCR was taken from a girl less than two years old in good health and CMV-seronegative. The chain was built from TRBV11-3 and TRBJ2-1, with the D gene not confidently named. The CDR3 protein sequence reads: CASSLVANEQFF. The sequenced DNA is TGTGCCAGCAGCTTAGTGGCCAATGAGCAGTTCTTC.